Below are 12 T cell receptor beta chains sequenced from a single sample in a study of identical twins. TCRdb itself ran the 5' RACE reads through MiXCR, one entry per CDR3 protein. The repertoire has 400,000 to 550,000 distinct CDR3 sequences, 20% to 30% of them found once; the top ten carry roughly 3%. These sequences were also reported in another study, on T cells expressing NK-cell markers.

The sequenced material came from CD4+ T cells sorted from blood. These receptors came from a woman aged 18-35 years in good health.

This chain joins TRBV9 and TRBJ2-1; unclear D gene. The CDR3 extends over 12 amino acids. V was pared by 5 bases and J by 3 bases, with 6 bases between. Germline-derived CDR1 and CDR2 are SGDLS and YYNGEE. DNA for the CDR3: TGTGCCAGCAGTGTTGACTACAATGAGCAGTTCTTC. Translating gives CASSVDYNEQFF.

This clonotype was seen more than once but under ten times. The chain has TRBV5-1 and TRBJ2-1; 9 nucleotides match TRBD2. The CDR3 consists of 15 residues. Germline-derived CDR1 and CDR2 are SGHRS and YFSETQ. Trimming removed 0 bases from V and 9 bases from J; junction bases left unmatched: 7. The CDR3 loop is CASSLEAGGLGEQFF. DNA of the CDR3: TGCGCCAGCAGCTTGGAGGCGGGAGGGTTGGGTGAGCAGTTCTTC.

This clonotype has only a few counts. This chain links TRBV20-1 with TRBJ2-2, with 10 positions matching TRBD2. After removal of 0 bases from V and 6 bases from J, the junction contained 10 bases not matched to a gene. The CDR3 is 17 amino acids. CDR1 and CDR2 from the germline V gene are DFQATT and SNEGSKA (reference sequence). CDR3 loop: CSARDRESGGAAGELFF. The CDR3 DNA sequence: TGCAGTGCTAGAGATCGGGAAAGCGGGGGGGCCGCCGGGGAGCTGTTTTTT.

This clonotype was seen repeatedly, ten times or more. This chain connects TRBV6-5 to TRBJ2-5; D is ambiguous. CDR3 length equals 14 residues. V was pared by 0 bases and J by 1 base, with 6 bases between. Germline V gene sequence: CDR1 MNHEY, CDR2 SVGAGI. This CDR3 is CASSYSVLQETQYF. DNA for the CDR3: TGTGCCAGCAGTTACTCGGTCCTCCAAGAGACCCAGTACTTC.

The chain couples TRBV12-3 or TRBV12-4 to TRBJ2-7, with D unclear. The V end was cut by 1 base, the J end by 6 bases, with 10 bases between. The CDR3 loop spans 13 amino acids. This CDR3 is CASSLDWAREQYF. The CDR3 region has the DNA TGTGCCAGCAGTTTAGATTGGGCTCGCGAGCAGTACTTC.

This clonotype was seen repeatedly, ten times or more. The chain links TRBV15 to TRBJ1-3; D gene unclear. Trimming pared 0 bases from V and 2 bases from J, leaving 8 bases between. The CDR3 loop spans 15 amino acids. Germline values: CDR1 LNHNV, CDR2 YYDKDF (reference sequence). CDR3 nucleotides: TGTGCCACCAGCAGAGATAGTGGGGCTGGAAACACCATATATTTT. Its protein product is CATSRDSGAGNTIYF.

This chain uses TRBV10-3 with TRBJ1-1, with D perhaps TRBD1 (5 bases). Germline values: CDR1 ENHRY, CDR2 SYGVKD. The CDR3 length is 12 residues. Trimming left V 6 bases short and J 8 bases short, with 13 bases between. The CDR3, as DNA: TGTGCCATCAGGGAAACGACAGCAGAAGCTTTCTTT. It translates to CAIRETTAEAFF.

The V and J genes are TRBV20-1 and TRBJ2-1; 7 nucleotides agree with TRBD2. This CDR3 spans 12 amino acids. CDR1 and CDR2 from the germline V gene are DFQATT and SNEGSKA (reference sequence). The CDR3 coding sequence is TGCAGCTGGGGGAGCGGGAACAATGAGCAGTTCTTC. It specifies CSWGSGNNEQFF.

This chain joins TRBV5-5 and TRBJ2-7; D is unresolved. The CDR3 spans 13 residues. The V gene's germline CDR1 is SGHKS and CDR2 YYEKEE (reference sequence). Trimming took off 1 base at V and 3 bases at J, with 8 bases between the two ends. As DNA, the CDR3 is TGTGCCAGCAGCTTGAGGGTACTCTACGAGCAGTACTTC. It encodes CASSLRVLYEQYF.

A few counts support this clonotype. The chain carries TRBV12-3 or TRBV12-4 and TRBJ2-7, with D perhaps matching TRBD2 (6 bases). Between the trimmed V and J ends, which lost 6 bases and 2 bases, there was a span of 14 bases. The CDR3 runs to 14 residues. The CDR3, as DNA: TGTGCCAGCAGCACCCTAGCGACCGCCTACGAGCAGTACTTC. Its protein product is CASSTLATAYEQYF.

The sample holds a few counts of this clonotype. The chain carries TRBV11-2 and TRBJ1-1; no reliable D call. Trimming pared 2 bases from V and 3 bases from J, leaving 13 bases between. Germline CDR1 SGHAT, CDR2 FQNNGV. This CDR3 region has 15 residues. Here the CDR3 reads CASSLHIPSYTEAFF. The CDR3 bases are TGTGCCAGCAGCTTACACATACCATCGTACACTGAAGCTTTCTTT.

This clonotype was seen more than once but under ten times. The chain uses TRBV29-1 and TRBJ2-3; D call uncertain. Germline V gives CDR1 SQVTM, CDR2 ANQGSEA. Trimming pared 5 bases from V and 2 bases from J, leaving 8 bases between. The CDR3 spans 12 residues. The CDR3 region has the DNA TGCAGCGTTCTGCCAGTCACAGATACGCAGTATTTT. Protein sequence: CSVLPVTDTQYF.